These 14 T cell receptor beta chains share one sample of origin, sequenced in a study of T cell clonotyping in hematopoietic cell transplantation. Sequencing was performed with immunoSEQ multiplex PCR; in TCRdb, only in-frame clones are kept and a portion is missing. The sample lists around 11,000 clones, more than 75% occurring once. Time point in this sample: recipient sample about 28 days before transplant, after cytoreduction. The sample in question was peripheral blood mononuclear cells, obtained before stem cell transplant. Receptors originate from a woman in her forties or fifties with chronic myeloid leukemia. Some clones in this sample may be carry-over from other donors' samples.

CDR3 amino acids: CASSSDRVDTDTQYF. The CDR3 bases are TGTGCCAGCAGCTCGGACAGGGTTGACACAGATACGCAGTATTTT. The chain couples TRBV7-9 to TRBJ2-3; 8 nucleotides match TRBD1. This CDR3 is built from 15 residues. The germline gives CDR1 SEHNR, CDR2 FQNEAQ (reference sequence). Unmatched junction bases numbered 5, after V lost 4 bases and J lost 2 bases.

This chain uses TRBV6-5 with TRBJ1-1; TRBD1 agrees at 8 bases. Germline assignment: CDR1 MNHEY and CDR2 SVGAGI. With 8 bases clipped from V and 6 bases from J, the junction kept 8 bases outside the gene matches. The CDR3 has 13 amino acids. CDR3 bases: TGTGCCAGCGTCGGACAGGGCCTGCCTGAAGCTTTCTTT. Residues: CASVGQGLPEAFF.

V gene TRBV19 combines with J gene TRBJ1-1, with D uncertain. This CDR3 is built from 11 residues. CDR1 and CDR2 (germline): LNHDA, SQIVND (reference sequence). V was clipped by 3 bases and J by 8 bases, with 7 bases between them. CDR3 nucleotide sequence: TGTGCCAGTAGTATGGTTGGGGAAGCTTTCTTT. This codes for CASSMVGEAFF.

This rearrangement joins TRBV9 to TRBJ2-7; D perhaps matches TRBD1 (6 bases). The V end was cut by 3 bases, the J end by 0 bases, with 10 bases between. The CDR3 consists of 14 residues. Germline V lookup: CDR1 SGDLS, CDR2 YYNGEE. CDR3 sequence reads: CASSAGTSSYEQYF. The CDR3 region has the DNA TGTGCCAGCAGCGCTGGGACATCCTCCTACGAGCAGTACTTC.

CDR3 sequence: CSAQNLLGTAQETQYF. CDR3 in DNA: TGCAGCGCACAGAACCTACTGGGGACAGCGCAAGAGACCCAGTACTTC. J is TRBJ2-5 and V is TRBV29-1, with 7 bases that match TRBD1. The V gene end was trimmed by 7 bases and the J gene end by 2 bases; junction bases not matched to a gene: 16. The CDR3 covers 16 residues. Germline CDR1 SQVTM, CDR2 ANQGSEA.

The CDR3 region is CASSLTGGNEQFF. The DNA of the CDR3 is TGTGCCAGCAGTTTAACAGGGGGCAATGAGCAGTTCTTC. The V and J genes are TRBV6-5 and TRBJ2-1; 8 nucleotides line up with TRBD1. This CDR3 has 13 residues. Losses at the gene ends were 4 bases for V and 6 bases for J; bases not matched to a gene: 2. Germline-derived CDR1 and CDR2 are MNHEY and SVGAGI.

This chain uses TRBV10-3 with TRBJ2-7; 14 bases line up with TRBD2. V gave up 5 bases and J gave up 3 bases; unmatched junction bases: 9. This CDR3 has 17 amino acids. Looked up from germline, CDR1 is ENHRY and CDR2 is SYGVKD. Here the CDR3 reads CAISTQGLAGDGYEQYF. DNA of the CDR3: TGTGCCATCAGTACTCAGGGACTAGCGGGAGATGGCTACGAGCAGTACTTC.

The rearrangement links TRBV28 to TRBJ2-3; D is perhaps TRBD1 (6 bases). CDR3 size: 13 residues. Germline lookup yields CDR1 MDHEN and CDR2 SYDVKM. Trimming removed 3 bases from V and 7 bases from J, with 11 bases in between. CDR3 coding DNA: TGTGCCAGCAGTTTTACAGGGTTGAATACGCAGTATTTT. It codes for CASSFTGLNTQYF. The full variable domain, in which reference TRBV28 and TRBJ2-3 provide the parts outside the CDR3, is DVKVTQSSRYLVKRTGEKVFLECVQDMDHENMFWYRQDPGLGLRLIYFSYDVKMKEKGDIPEGYSVSREKKERFSLILESASTNQTSMYLCASSFTGLNTQYFGPGTRLTVL.

The chain recombines TRBV4-2 with TRBJ2-3; 9 nucleotides match TRBD2. CDR3 length equals 15 residues. CDR1 is LGHNA, CDR2 YNFKEQ, per germline. Unmatched junction bases numbered 2, after V lost 1 base and J lost 3 bases. This CDR3 reads CASSQVLAGTDTQYF. The CDR3 coding sequence is TGTGCCAGCAGCCAAGTTCTAGCGGGAACAGATACGCAGTATTTT.

This chain joins TRBV10-3 and TRBJ2-7, with 8 bases that match TRBD2. In germline, CDR1 is ENHRY, CDR2 SYGVKD. The CDR3 is 15 residues long. J was trimmed by 3 bases and V by 2 bases; bases with no gene match: 6. CDR3 DNA sequence: TGTGCCATCAGTGAGCTGACTAGCGTCGGCTACGAGCAGTACTTC. It is translated as CAISELTSVGYEQYF.

V and J are TRBV5-6 and TRBJ1-5; TRBD1 matches at 8 bases. Germline CDR1 reads SGHDT; CDR2 reads YYEEEE. The length of the CDR3 is 16 residues. V dropped 3 bases and J dropped 3; count of bases not matched to a gene: 8. This CDR3 reads CASSSTGQGVNQPQHF. As DNA, the CDR3 is TGTGCCAGCAGCTCTACCGGACAGGGCGTCAATCAGCCCCAGCATTTT.

This chain uses TRBV11-2 with TRBJ2-1; 7 bases match TRBD2. Germline assignment: CDR1 SGHAT and CDR2 FQNNGV. Trimming removed 3 bases from V and 7 bases from J; junction bases left unmatched: 9. The CDR3 is made up of 15 amino acids. The CDR3 region has the DNA TGTGCCAGCAGCTTCCGGCGGGAGATCGTAAATGAGCAGTTCTTC. Protein sequence: CASSFRREIVNEQFF.

This chain connects TRBV5-1 to TRBJ2-7; 10 bases map to TRBD1. This CDR3 is built from 18 residues. The J segment lost 2 bases and the V segment lost 3 bases, leaving 14 bases of the junction unmatched. CDR1 is SGHRS, CDR2 YFSETQ, per germline. In nucleotides, the CDR3 is TGCGCCAGCAGCTCTCGATTCCTGACAGGGGGCGAAGCCTACGAGCAGTACTTC. It encodes CASSSRFLTGGEAYEQYF.

V is TRBV6-1 and J is TRBJ2-2; D is ambiguous. Germline CDR1 is MNHNS and CDR2 is SASEGT. V was clipped by 4 bases and J by 2 bases, with 14 bases between them. The CDR3 is 16 amino acids. The CDR3 is CASSAFRRVNTGELFF. The CDR3 nucleotides read TGTGCCAGCAGTGCTTTCCGGAGAGTTAACACCGGGGAGCTGTTTTTT.